This TCR beta chain was obtained from a study of blood T cell repertoires in COVID-19. On the study more broadly: From T cells, B-cell-depleted T cells, or PBMCs came the material, which was cDNA or gDNA.

It was during active infection that Seattle patients were enrolled and then longitudinally followed. Unmatched junction bases numbered 9, after V lost 6 bases and J lost 4 bases. The germline CDR1 and CDR2 sequences are MNHEY and SMNVEV (reference sequence). The CDR3 consists of 15 residues. The authors' processing: Nucleated cell counts were estimated from reference gene primer amplification. Some clones are missing from TCRdb's copy, which holds only in-frame ones; the method was immunoSEQ multiplex PCR. That table supplies the V and J calls and clone size; D and trimming were determined from the DNA. The data hold about 270,000 clones, with around 90% observed a single time.

This chain connects TRBV27 to TRBJ2-3; 8 nucleotides match TRBD2. Sequenced input: peripheral blood. The TCR originated in a young adult with COVID-19, enrolled during active disease. CDR3 sequence: CASRLSGSLPDTQYF. The CDR3, as DNA: TGTGCCAGCAGACTAAGCGGGAGTCTTCCAGATACGCAGTATTTT.